Given below is one TCR beta chain in context. The authors' processing: From reference gene primer amplification, estimates of nucleated cell counts were derived. Repertoires were generated with immunoSEQ multiplex PCR, while TCRdb's copy carries only in-frame clones and drops some. D and trimming were read from the DNA, whereas the V and J calls and clone size are those reported in that table. This table holds about 160,000 clones, 90% to 95% found once. This entry comes from a study of blood T cell repertoires in COVID-19. Study-level background: Specimens from acute and convalescent COVID-19 originated in the United States, Italy and Spain. T cells, B-cell-depleted T cells, or PBMCs provided the cDNA or gDNA that served as material.

The source of this sequence is a woman aged 45-60 years with acute or convalescent COVID-19. Sequenced input: peripheral blood.

The CDR3 nucleotides read TGTGCCAGCAGAAAACAGGGGGCTAGTTCACCCCTCCACTTT. Residues: CASRKQGASSPLHF. This chain links TRBV27 with TRBJ1-6; 9 bases align to TRBD1. The CDR3 totals 14 residues. The ends lost 6 bases at V and 9 bases at J; junction bases unmatched: 6. Germline loops: CDR1 MNHEY, CDR2 SMNVEV (reference sequence).